This paragraph reports one T cell receptor (beta chain). This clonotype was seen more than once but under ten times. Its binding antigen is unknown. Per-base qualities were not stored, and no clone one base away is much larger. This sample stems from a study of identical twins listed by TCRdb under 2016. Regarding the study in general: To test whether fetal clonotypes persist, the study used deep sequencing on TCR alpha and beta repertoires from monozygotic twins, unrelated adults of various ages, and cord blood. To rule out contamination, replicate twin experiments were performed at different times with different library preparation protocols.

Only healthy Caucasian donors were included. Three pairs of female monozygotic twins, all aged roughly 18 to 29 years, made up the twin cohort. Positive isolation kits from Invitrogen were used to isolate CD4+ and CD8+ T cell populations. CDR3 length: 20 amino acids, cysteine to phenylalanine. Here the CDR3 DNA is all that survives: 60 bases in frame from base 1. CDR1 SGDLS and CDR2 YYNGEE are derived from the germline V gene. V is cut by 0 bases and J by 0 bases, and the space between the germline ends is 19 bases. General findings and caveats noted by the study authors: Because the same donors could not be followed over many years, conclusions were based on cross-sectional statistical analysis. A weaker excess of twin sharing was found in beta out-of-frame sequences because the signal-to-noise ratio was lowered by fewer shared sequences. Abundant cord blood beta clonotypes had fewer insertions, young adult naive repertoires showed a similar but weaker trend, and memory repertoires showed no such trend. Recombination models systematically underestimated out-of-frame TCR alpha sharing in monozygotic twins but agreed with sharing between unrelated individuals. Invariant T cells such as MAIT and iNKT could partly confound zero-insertion analyses, although diverse VJ usage argued against such confounding for most clonotypes. Out-of-frame TCR alpha sequences shared between twins showed an excess of low generation-probability sequences compared with coincidental sharing between unrelated individuals.

The receptor library was made with 5' RACE. The reads were generated on an Illumina HiSeq 2000. A universal primer binding site was introduced by template switching, and a unique molecular identifier was present in the final cDNA, enabling accurate counting of TCR cDNA molecules. First-strand cDNA for TCR alpha and beta chains was synthesized from specific primers in the conserved constant-segment region. To control for contamination, every cDNA library was double barcoded, receiving both a SMART-Mk sample barcode and Illumina barcodes. Two successive PCR steps introduced TruSeq adapter sequences along with Illumina sample barcodes. TCR alpha and beta cDNA libraries were sequenced on the Illumina HiSeq platform with custom primers. Regarding the original processing steps: MiGEC processed the raw reads to extract unique molecular identifiers, while MiXCR was used to determine the CDR3 positions. For each individual, recombination models were inferred using an EM algorithm with the repgenHMM and IGoR tools. Shared clonotype analysis was performed with the tcR package in R, normalizing sharing by the product of cloneset sizes. To study raw recombination free of thymic and clonal selection effects, out-of-frame nonproductive sequences were analyzed. TCRdb reanalyzed the raw reads on its own, using fastp at Q25 for trimming and MiXCR for clone calling, and kept in-frame beta chains. Rows are combined by CDR3 protein, so each entry shows the most common genes and DNA. The V and J calls were not made by the authors but by TCRdb's processing. The sample has 250,000 to 300,000 distinct CDR3 sequences on record, roughly 9.8% of them singletons. Roughly 6.8% of the sample goes to the ten largest clones.

This sample also belongs to another study, concerning yellow fever vaccine responses in identical twins. The other study reports the following: According to the authors, in identical twins the way T cells responded to vaccination appeared partly convergent and partly personalized. Focusing on identical twins, the study followed the T cell clones that responded to the vaccine, and did so with precision.

The sequencing input was CD8+ T cells sorted from blood. This TCR was recovered from a woman aged 18-35 years in good health. The sequence joins TRBV9 to TRBJ2-6; a weak D assignment points to TRBD2 (5 bases agree). The CDR3 sequence is CASSVGRRRVGSSGANVLTF. The DNA is as follows: TGTGCCAGCAGCGTAGGTCGTCGGCGTGTGGGGAGCTCTGGGGCCAACGTCCTGACTTTC. The CDR3, completed at both ends by the reference TRBV9 and TRBJ2-6 genes, gives the full variable domain DSGVTQTPKHLITATGQRVTLRCSPRSGDLSVYWYQQSLDQGLQFLIQYYNGEERAKGNILERFSAQQFPDLHSELNLSSLELGDSALYFCASSVGRRRVGSSGANVLTFGAGSRLTVL.